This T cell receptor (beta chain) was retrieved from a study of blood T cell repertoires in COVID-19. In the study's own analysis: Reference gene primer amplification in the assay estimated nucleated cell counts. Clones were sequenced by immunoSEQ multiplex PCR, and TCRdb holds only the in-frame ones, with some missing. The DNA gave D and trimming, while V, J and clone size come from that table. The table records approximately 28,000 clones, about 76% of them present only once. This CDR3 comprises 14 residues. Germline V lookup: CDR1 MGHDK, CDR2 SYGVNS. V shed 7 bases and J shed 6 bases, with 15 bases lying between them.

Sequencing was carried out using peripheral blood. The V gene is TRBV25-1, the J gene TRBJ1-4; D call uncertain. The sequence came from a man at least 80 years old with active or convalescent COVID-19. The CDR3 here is CASTIGNGHEKLFF. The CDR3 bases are TGTGCCAGCACGATCGGGAACGGGCATGAAAAACTGTTTTTT.